This TCR beta chain was recovered during a study of shared clonotypes between healthy human individuals. V shed 4 bases, J shed 4 bases, and the junction held 4 bases outside the gene matches. Germline V gene data show CDR1 as SGDLS and CDR2 as YYNGEE. The CDR3 sequence is 15 residues long. Repertoires were generated with immunoSEQ multiplex PCR, while TCRdb's copy carries only in-frame clones and drops some. Of roughly 520,000 clones detected, roughly 95% appear once; the ten largest clones hold 0.064%. Sequences were obtained from naive CD4+ T cells sorted from blood. Documented subset: CD45RA+ positively selected. The sequence was collected from a woman aged 25 to 45 in good health. This chain uses TRBV9 with TRBJ2-2, with 10 bases identical to TRBD1. For the CDR3, the DNA is TGTGCCAGCAGCTCCGGACAGGGGGGCACCGGGGAGCTGTTTTTT. Translation: CASSSGQGGTGELFF.